This T cell receptor beta chain was identified during a study of blood T cell repertoires in COVID-19. Study context: There were acute and convalescent COVID-19 samples, and they came from the United States, Italy and Spain.

Seattle-derived patients entered the study during active infection and were followed longitudinally. V lost 5 bases and J lost 1, with 14 bases in between. CDR3 length: 15 amino acids. Germline CDR1 MNHEY, CDR2 SMNVEV (reference sequence). As originally analysed: Amplification of reference gene primers provided the estimated nucleated cell counts. Some clones are missing from TCRdb's copy, which holds only in-frame ones; the method was immunoSEQ multiplex PCR. From that table come the V and J calls and clone size; the DNA was used to work out D and trimming. The profile shows about 300,000 clones, under 90% of them singletons.

The chain links TRBV27 to TRBJ1-1, with a weak D call TRBD1 (6 bases). The sequence derives from a woman in her 30s with COVID-19, enrolled during active disease. The sample comprised peripheral blood. The CDR3: CASSINRVANTEAFF. Here the CDR3 DNA reads TGTGCCAGCAGTATAAACAGGGTTGCGAACACTGAAGCTTTCTTT.